Following are 13 T cell receptor beta chains from one sample sequenced in a study of T cells in Graves' hyperthyroidism and ophthalmopathy. RNA transcripts yielded amplified TCR beta CDR3 regions. HTBI primers were the set used in a first-round RT-PCR of the TCR CDR3. TCRdb re-called the multiplex PCR reads with MiXCR, one entry per CDR3 protein. The sample holds 350,000 to 400,000 distinct CDR3 sequences, about 15% seen once. Sequencing was carried out using blood. These receptors were collected from a woman aged 60-70 years with Graves' hyperthyroidism.

This clonotype was seen at least ten times. The gene calls are TRBV28 and TRBJ1-1; D is possibly TRBD1 (5 bases). The CDR3 runs to 20 residues. Germline assignment: CDR1 MDHEN and CDR2 SYDVKM. The V gene lost 4 bases and the J gene lost 2 bases, with 29 bases spanning the gap. This CDR3 is CASSSPQGLRLIWANTEAFF. The CDR3 bases are TGTGCCAGCAGTTCACCTCAGGGATTGAGGTTAATTTGGGCTAACACTGAAGCTTTCTTT.

This clonotype was seen many times. V usage is TRBV11-2 and J usage is TRBJ2-1; D perhaps matches TRBD1 (6 bases). The CDR3 totals 14 residues. Germline V gene lookup returns CDR1 SGHAT and CDR2 FQNNGV. V was pared by 5 bases and J by 10 bases, with 18 bases between. The CDR3 DNA reads TGTGCCAGCAGCCCCATCCGACAGGACTGGGAGCAGTTCTTC. Its translation: CASSPIRQDWEQFF.

This clonotype appeared a few times. The V gene is TRBV4-2, the J gene TRBJ2-2, with TRBD2 identical over 7 bases. The V and J ends lost 0 bases and 2 bases, in that order; junction bases with no gene match: 9. Per the germline V gene, CDR1 is LGHNA and CDR2 is YNFKEQ. CDR3 length: 18 amino acids. CDR3 coding DNA: TGTGCCAGCAGCCAAGATGTTTTGGGGGGGGGTAACACCGGGGAGCTGTTTTTT. Protein product: CASSQDVLGGGNTGELFF.

Many counts were recorded for this clonotype. The chain combines TRBV5-1 with TRBJ2-7; possibly TRBD1 for D (5 bases). The CDR3 loop spans 14 amino acids. Germline V gives CDR1 SGHRS, CDR2 YFSETQ. V was pared by 1 base and J by 2 bases, with 10 bases between. The CDR3 bases are TGCGCCAGCAGCTTGTGGCAGGGCCCCTACGAGCAGTACTTC. Residues: CASSLWQGPYEQYF.

Concerning this clonotype: This may stem from a read error, because a much larger clone lies one nucleotide away. The V gene is TRBV25-1, the J gene TRBJ1-1; 8 bases agree with TRBD1. CDR1 and CDR2 from the germline V gene are MGHDK and SYGVNS. The trim removed 6 bases at V and 3 bases at J, leaving 3 bases unmatched. This CDR3 spans 13 amino acids. This chain's CDR3 is CASSATGDTEAFF. The DNA for the CDR3 is TGTGCCAGCAGCGCGACAGGGGACACTGAAGCTTTCTTT.

This clonotype was counted between two and nine times. The CDR3 loop is CASRGQGASTDTQYF. Written as DNA, the CDR3 is TGCGCCAGCCGGGGACAGGGGGCCAGCACAGATACGCAGTATTTT. The J gene is TRBJ2-3, the V gene TRBV5-1; TRBD1 aligns across 12 bases. V lost 7 bases, J lost 0 bases, and 3 bases stayed unmatched. This CDR3 spans 15 amino acids. Per the germline V gene, CDR1 is SGHRS and CDR2 is YFSETQ.

This clonotype was seen many times. The chain has TRBV12-5 and TRBJ2-1; D possibly corresponds to TRBD2 (6 bases). The germline gives CDR1 LGHNT, CDR2 FRNRAP. CDR3 size: 16 residues. The V end lost 3 bases, the J end lost 3 bases, and 15 bases lay between the germline ends. As DNA, the CDR3 is TGTGCTAGTGGTTTAAGGGGCGGGATTATCTACAATGAGCAGTTCTTC. The encoded protein is CASGLRGGIIYNEQFF.

V and J are TRBV5-8 and TRBJ1-1, with 7 bases that match TRBD1. The V gene end was trimmed by 0 bases and the J gene end by 1 base; junction bases not matched to a gene: 9. The V gene's germline CDR1 is SGHTS and CDR2 YDEGEE. The CDR3 runs to 17 residues. The CDR3 protein is CASSLAIDRVQNTEAFF. In DNA, the CDR3 is TGTGCCAGCAGCTTGGCAATCGACAGGGTGCAGAACACTGAAGCTTTCTTT.

This clonotype has at least ten counts. The chain combines TRBV24-1 with TRBJ2-1; D is unresolved. V gave up 4 bases and J gave up 12 bases, with 12 bases separating them. Germline values: CDR1 KGHDR, CDR2 SFDVKD. This CDR3 has 12 amino acids. This chain's CDR3 is CATSDRTQTQFF. CDR3 sequence (DNA): TGTGCCACCAGTGACCGAACTCAGACGCAGTTCTTC.

This clonotype was observed many times. This chain uses TRBV5-1 with TRBJ1-5; possibly TRBD1 for D (5 bases). Looked up from germline, CDR1 is SGHRS and CDR2 is YFSETQ. V dropped 2 bases and J dropped 0 bases, with 9 bases sitting between them. This CDR3 region has 15 residues. The CDR3 nucleotides read TGCGCCAGCAGCTTAGGGGACTATAGCAATCAGCCCCAGCATTTT. Residues: CASSLGDYSNQPQHF. The full variable domain, its missing parts supplied by reference TRBV5-1 and TRBJ1-5, is KAGVTQTPRYLIKTRGQQVTLSCSPISGHRSVSWYQQTPGQGLQFLFEYFSETQRNKGNFPGRFSGRQFSNSRSEMNVSTLELGDSALYLCASSLGDYSNQPQHFGDGTRLSIL.

The sample holds many counts of this clonotype. V gene TRBV12-3 or TRBV12-4 combines with J gene TRBJ2-1, with D uncertain. V lost 5 bases and J lost 8, with 25 bases in between. The CDR3 totals 17 residues. The CDR3: CASSASLVWAIVDEQFF. The DNA for the CDR3 is TGTGCCAGCAGTGCCTCCCTGGTATGGGCAATAGTCGATGAGCAGTTCTTC.

In this sample, this clonotype turned up many times. The V and J genes are TRBV30 and TRBJ1-5; D ambiguous. This CDR3 comprises 13 residues. V was shortened by 3 bases and J by 6 bases, with 12 bases between the two germline ends. CDR1 is GTSNPN, CDR2 SVGIG, per germline (reference sequence). The CDR3 region has the DNA TGTGCCTGGAGGCCAGCGGGAAGTCAGCCCCAGCATTTT. Translating gives CAWRPAGSQPQHF.

Turning to this clonotype: Possible read error: a much larger clone is one base away. This chain connects TRBV2 to TRBJ1-5; D gene uncertain. The CDR3 totals 14 residues. The germline CDR1 and CDR2 sequences are SNHLY and FYNNEI. The CDR3: CAGSDQPRNQPQHF. The CDR3 DNA is TGTGCCGGCAGTGACCAACCCCGTAATCAGCCCCAGCATTTT.